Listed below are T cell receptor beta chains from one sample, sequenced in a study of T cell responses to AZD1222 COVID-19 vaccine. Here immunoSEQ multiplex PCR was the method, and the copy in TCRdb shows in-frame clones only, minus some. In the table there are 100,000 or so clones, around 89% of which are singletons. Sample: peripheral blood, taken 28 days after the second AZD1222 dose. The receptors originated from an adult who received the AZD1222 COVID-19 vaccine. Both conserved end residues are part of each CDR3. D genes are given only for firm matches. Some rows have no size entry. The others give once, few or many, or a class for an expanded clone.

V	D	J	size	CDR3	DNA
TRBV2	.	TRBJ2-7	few	CASSSQGRGSYEQYF	TGTGCCAGCAGTTCGCAGGGAAGGGGGTCCTACGAGCAGTACTTC
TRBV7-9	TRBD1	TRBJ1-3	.	CASSLKGTGPGNTIYF	TGTGCCAGCAGCTTAAAGGGGACAGGGCCGGGAAACACCATATATTTT
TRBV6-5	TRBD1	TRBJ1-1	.	CASSHPTGMPTEAFF	TGTGCCAGCAGTCACCCGACAGGGATGCCCACTGAAGCTTTCTTT
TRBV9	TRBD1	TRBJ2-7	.	CASSGPGQGGYEQYF	TGTGCCAGCAGCGGGCCGGGACAGGGAGGCTACGAGCAGTACTTC
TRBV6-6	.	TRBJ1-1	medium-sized	CASEPRANTEAFF	TGTGCCAGCGAGCCACGAGCGAACACTGAAGCTTTCTTT
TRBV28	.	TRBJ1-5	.	CASSLILGERGNQPQHF	TGTGCCAGCAGTTTGATTTTAGGGGAAAGGGGCAATCAGCCCCAGCATTTT
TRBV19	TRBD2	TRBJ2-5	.	CASSQTSGKYQETQYF	TGTGCCAGTAGCCAAACTAGCGGGAAGTACCAAGAGACCCAGTACTTC
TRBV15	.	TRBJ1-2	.	CATSRNSYGYTF	TGTGCCACCAGCAGGAACAGCTATGGCTACACCTTC
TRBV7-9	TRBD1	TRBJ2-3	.	CASSETGFVADTQYF	TGTGCCAGCAGCGAGACAGGGTTTGTGGCAGATACGCAGTATTTT
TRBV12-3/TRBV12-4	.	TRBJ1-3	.	CASSLTAGNTIYF	TGTGCCAGCAGTTTAACCGCTGGAAACACCATATATTTT
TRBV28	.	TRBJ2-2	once	CASSLSGELFF	TGTGCCAGCAGTTTATCCGGGGAGCTGTTTTTT
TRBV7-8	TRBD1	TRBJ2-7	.	CASSHPGQGFNEQYF	TGTGCCAGCAGCCACCCGGGACAGGGGTTTAACGAGCAGTACTTC
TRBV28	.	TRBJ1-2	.	CASSLFRQVAFSGYTF	TGTGCCAGCAGTTTATTCCGGCAGGTCGCGTTCAGTGGCTACACCTTC
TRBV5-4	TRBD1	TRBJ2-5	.	CASSLVAGGGWETQYF	TGTGCCAGCAGCTTGGTCGCAGGGGGCGGTTGGGAGACCCAGTACTTC
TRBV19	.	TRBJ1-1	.	CASSPVGYRAEAFF	TGTGCCAGTAGTCCCGTTGGGTACAGGGCTGAAGCTTTCTTT
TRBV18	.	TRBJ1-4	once	CASSPDEGPRRKLFF	TGTGCCAGCTCACCAGATGAGGGCCCGAGGCGAAAACTGTTTTTT
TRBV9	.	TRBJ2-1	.	CASSVGTGVYEQFF	TGTGCCAGCAGCGTAGGGACGGGGGTATATGAGCAGTTCTTC
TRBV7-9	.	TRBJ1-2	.	CASSTAKISTF	TGTGCCAGCAGCACCGCCAAAATCTCCACCTTC
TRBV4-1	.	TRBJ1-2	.	CASSQEPRGPFNYGYTF	TGCGCCAGCAGCCAAGAACCCAGGGGCCCCTTTAACTATGGCTACACCTTC
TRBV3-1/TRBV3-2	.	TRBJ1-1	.	CASSKLHPNTEAFF	TGTGCCAGCAGCAAACTCCACCCAAACACTGAAGCTTTCTTT
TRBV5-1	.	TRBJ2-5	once	CASSLGKTGAATQYF	TGCGCCAGCAGCTTGGGGAAAACAGGTGCGGCGACCCAGTACTTC
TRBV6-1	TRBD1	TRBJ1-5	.	CASSEYRQGAPPQHF	TGTGCCAGCAGTGAATACCGACAGGGGGCTCCGCCCCAGCATTTT